This TCR beta chain was captured by sequencing in a study of immune cell composition in non-small cell lung cancer. Overall study results and limits: Squamous carcinomas (about 75%) more often had tumour-associated clones >0.5% than adenocarcinomas (33%). Shared sequences between tumour-reactive and dominant in vivo clones were not proven.

The normal lung sample lay at least 3 cm, and maximally far, from the tumour. From germline, CDR1 is SNHLY and CDR2 FYNNEI. The CDR3 sequence is 16 residues long. Trimming took off 2 bases at V and 12 bases at J, with 25 bases between the two ends. Here immunoSEQ multiplex PCR was the method, and the copy in TCRdb shows in-frame clones only, minus some. The data show about 6,600 clones, approximately 83% seen once. In regard to this clone: Its antigen is still unknown.

The sequence came from a human donor with non-small cell lung cancer. Sequenced: non-adjacent lung tissue. The chain has TRBV2 and TRBJ1-1, with a possible D match to TRBD1 (5 bases). Written as DNA, the CDR3 is TGTGCCAGCAGTGAAAGGGGTCACGGACGGGCCCAGAGAACTTTCTTT. This gives the protein CASSERGHGRAQRTFF.